A single sample gave rise to the 8 T cell receptor beta chains below, sequenced in a study of T cell repertoires in cytomegalovirus infection. TCRdb redid the calling of the reads with MiXCR, one entry per CDR3 protein. The sample consists of some 400,000 distinct CDR3 sequences, approximately 32% of them appearing once. Sequences were obtained from PBMCs. The source is a human donor in good health (CMV status not recorded). Some clones in this sample may be carry-over from other donors' samples.

V and J are TRBV6-2 or TRBV6-3 and TRBJ1-1, with D possibly matching TRBD1 (6 bases). Germline V gene sequence: CDR1 MNHEY, CDR2 SVGEGT. This CDR3 comprises 12 residues. V was shortened by 5 bases and J by 7 bases, with 11 bases between the two germline ends. CDR3 region: CASSTRQVEAFF. The CDR3 DNA reads TGTGCCAGCAGTACCCGACAGGTTGAAGCTTTCTTT.

The chain uses TRBV2 and TRBJ1-2; D is perhaps TRBD1 (5 bases). The CDR3 runs to 14 residues. From germline, CDR1 is SNHLY and CDR2 FYNNEI. V lost 2 bases to trimming and J lost 8 bases, with 15 bases between them. CDR3 in amino acids: CASSELRGRGGYTF. In DNA, the CDR3 is TGTGCCAGCAGTGAACTGAGGGGCCGGGGAGGCTACACCTTC. The whole variable domain, remainder taken from reference TRBV2 and TRBJ1-2, is EPEVTQTPSHQVTQMGQEVILRCVPISNHLYFYWYRQILGQKVEFLVSFYNNEISEKSEIFDDQFSVERPDGSNFTLKIRSTKLEDSAMYFCASSELRGRGGYTFGSGTRLTVV.

Details on this clonotype: The CDR3 carries no conserved terminal phenylalanine or tryptophan, so it likely arises from a read error. The genes are TRBV7-8 and TRBJ2-1; the match to TRBD1 covers 10 bases. V shed 0 bases, J shed 8 bases, and the junction held 10 bases outside the gene matches. Germline CDR1 reads SGHVS; CDR2 reads FQNEAQ. The CDR3 loop spans 17 amino acids. The CDR3 sequence is CASSLADRDRGRYEQFC. CDR3 nucleotide sequence: TGTGCCAGCAGCTTAGCCGACAGGGACAGGGGAAGGTATGAGCAGTTCTGC.

J is TRBJ1-5 and V is TRBV12-3 or TRBV12-4, with D possibly TRBD1 on 5 matching bases. V lost 2 bases and J 6 bases, leaving 14 bases between the germline ends. This CDR3 comprises 15 residues. The DNA of the CDR3 is TGTGCCAGCAGTTTATCGCCAGGGTATGTTCAGCCCCAGCATTTT. The encoded protein is CASSLSPGYVQPQHF.

This sequence joins TRBV6-1 and TRBJ2-1, with D hard to call. The CDR3 length is 14 residues. Trimming pared 9 bases from V and 5 bases from J, leaving 17 bases between. Germline CDR1 and CDR2: MNHNS and SASEGT. CDR3 sequence reads: CASTPSNTDNEQFF. Written as DNA, the CDR3 is TGTGCCAGTACCCCTTCAAACACTGACAATGAGCAGTTCTTC.

The V gene is TRBV19, the J gene TRBJ2-1; 13 nucleotides match TRBD2. After removal of 4 bases from V and 7 bases from J, the junction contained 7 bases not matched to a gene. The CDR3 sequence is 16 residues long. Germline lookup yields CDR1 LNHDA and CDR2 SQIVND (reference sequence). The CDR3 sequence is CASSTPGLAGRNEQFF. The CDR3 bases are TGTGCCAGTAGTACCCCGGGACTAGCGGGAAGGAATGAGCAGTTCTTC.

This clonotype was recorded a few times. The chain uses TRBV6-6 and TRBJ1-1; a weak D match, TRBD1 (6 bases). From germline, CDR1 is MNHNY and CDR2 SVGAGI (reference sequence). CDR3 length: 14 residues. V dropped 1 base and J dropped 3 bases, with 9 bases sitting between them. As DNA, the CDR3 is TGTGCCAGCAGTTACTGGGGGCTCGACACTGAAGCTTTCTTT. This encodes CASSYWGLDTEAFF.

There are many counts of this clonotype. J is TRBJ1-2 and V is TRBV7-2; no reliable D call. Germline V gene lookup returns CDR1 SGHTA and CDR2 FQGNSA. This CDR3 has 14 amino acids. Trimming removed 1 base at V and 6 bases at J, with 12 bases between. The chain's CDR3 is CASSLGGLRDGYTF. The CDR3, as DNA: TGTGCCAGCAGCTTAGGTGGCCTACGGGATGGCTACACCTTC.